This TCR gamma chain is drawn from a study of Vδ1+ human thymocytes. Study findings and constraints: Thymic TRG and TRD repertoires appeared highly polyclonal. TRG sequences recurred across donors, whereas TRD sequences stayed essentially private. Unlike peripheral blood Vdelta1+ controls, thymic delta-chain sequences included approximately 21% Vdelta2 and few Vdelta3.

After alphabeta T cell depletion, CD3+ Vdelta1+ Vdelta2- thymocytes were sorted. Extracted RNA was reverse transcribed into cDNA. Pooled V-gene forward primers with one constant-region reverse primer generated the CDR3 amplicons by multiplex PCR. TCRdb called clones anew from the multiplex PCR reads with CATT. The sample records 10,000 or so gamma-chain clones, around 42% being singletons. Concerning this clone itself: Its matching antigen is unknown.

The CDR3 length is 12 residues. V shed 0 bases, J shed 8 bases, and the junction held 4 bases outside the gene matches. CDR1 EGSTGY and CDR2 YDSYTSSV come from the germline V gene. The receptor was derived from a boy in the first two years of life who had congenital heart surgery. The chain recombines TRGV4 with TRGJ1 or TRGJ2. No J gene is reported in TCRdb; it was inferred here by comparing the DNA with germline. Sequencing was performed on Vdelta1+ gamma-delta thymocytes from the thymus. The subset is: FACS-sorted CD3+ TCRalphabeta- TCRVdelta1+ TCRVdelta2- thymocytes. The CDR3: CATWDGTDKKLF. The CDR3 DNA reads as TGTGCCACCTGGGATGGGACCGATAAGAAACTCTTT.